This section outlines one T cell receptor (beta chain) sequence together with its context. The protocol was immunoSEQ multiplex PCR, while the TCRdb copy is restricted to in-frame clones and leaves out a portion. The sample yields approximately 83,000 clones, about 92% seen once. This sample was taken from a study of control samples from healthy donors and cancer patients. Sequenced material: blood. The TCR sequence derives from a woman in her 30s in good health.

The CDR3 here is CASSLILGGDYNSPLHF. The CDR3 DNA follows: TGTGCCAGCAGCTTGATTCTAGGTGGGGATTATAATTCACCCCTCCACTTT. J is TRBJ1-6 and V is TRBV5-6; D is unclear. The CDR3 totals 17 residues. Trimming removed 1 base at V and 4 bases at J, with 15 bases between. In germline, CDR1 is SGHDT, CDR2 YYEEEE.